This T cell receptor (beta chain) is drawn from a study of beta chain features in type 1 diabetes. Sorting that relied on CD45RO/CCR7/CD25/CD127/CD95/CD27 yielded CD4+ naive, central memory, regulatory and stem cell-like memory cells. Every bit of the isolated RNA underwent reverse transcription, so sequencing read expressed TCRB transcripts. The repertoire was sequenced with immunoSEQ multiplex PCR; TCRdb's copy has only in-frame clones and lacks some. Counted here are roughly 330,000 clones, more than 9.5% occurring once; the ten biggest clones make up about 0.015%. CDR3 length: 15 amino acids. Per the germline V gene, CDR1 is SEHNR and CDR2 is FQNEAQ (reference sequence). Trimming stripped 1 base from V and 13 bases from J, with 20 bases between. This clone was seen more than once but under ten times. This specimen includes other DNA sequences encoding the same CDR3.

The sequenced sample was naive CD4+ T cells from blood. The chain combines TRBV7-9 with TRBJ2-4; TRBD2 is a possible D gene (6 bases). This clonotype originated in a young woman in good health. The CDR3 region has the DNA TGTGCCAGCAGCTTAGACAGCCGTGGGGGGAGCATCCAGTACTTC. This codes for CASSLDSRGGSIQYF.